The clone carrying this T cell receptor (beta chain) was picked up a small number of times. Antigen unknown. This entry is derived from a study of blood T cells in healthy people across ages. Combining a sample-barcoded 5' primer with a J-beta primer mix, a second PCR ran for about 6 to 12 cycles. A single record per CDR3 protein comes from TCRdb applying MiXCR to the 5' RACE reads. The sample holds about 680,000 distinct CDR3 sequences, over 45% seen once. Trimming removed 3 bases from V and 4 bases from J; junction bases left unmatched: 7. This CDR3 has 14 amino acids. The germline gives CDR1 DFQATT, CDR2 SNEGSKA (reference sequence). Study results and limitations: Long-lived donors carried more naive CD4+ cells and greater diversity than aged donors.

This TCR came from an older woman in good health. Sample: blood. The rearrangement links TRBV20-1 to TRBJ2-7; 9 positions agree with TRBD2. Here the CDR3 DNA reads TGCAGTGCTAGTTTGCGGGAGGGCAGGTACGAGCAGTACTTC. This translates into CSASLREGRYEQYF.